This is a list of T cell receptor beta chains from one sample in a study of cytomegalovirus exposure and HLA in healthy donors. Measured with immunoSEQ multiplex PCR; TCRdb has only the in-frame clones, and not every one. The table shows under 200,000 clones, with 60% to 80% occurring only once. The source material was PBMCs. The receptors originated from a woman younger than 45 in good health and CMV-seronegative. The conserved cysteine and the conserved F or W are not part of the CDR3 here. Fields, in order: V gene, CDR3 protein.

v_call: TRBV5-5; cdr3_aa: ASSLTPSNYGYT
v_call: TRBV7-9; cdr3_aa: ASSPLLRVYRGVEQY
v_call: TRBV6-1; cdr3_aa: ASSFGQGDYEQY
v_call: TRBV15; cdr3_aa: ATSRDRTNEKLF
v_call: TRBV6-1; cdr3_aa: ASSEVGIGRGNQPQH
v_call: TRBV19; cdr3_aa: ASSIYGEVNTEAF
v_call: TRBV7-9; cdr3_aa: ASSLGRVGQGRRQPQH
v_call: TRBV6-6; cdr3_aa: ASSTTTDTQY
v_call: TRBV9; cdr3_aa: ASSPWGYLYNEQF
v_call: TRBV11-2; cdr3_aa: ASSLLLRGPEAF
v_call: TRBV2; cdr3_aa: ASSSPPGSYEQY
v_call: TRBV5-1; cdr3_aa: ASSSGSSGITDTQY
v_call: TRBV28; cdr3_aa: ASTTDLNQETQY
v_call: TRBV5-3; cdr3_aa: ARSFHRGAKTDNEQF
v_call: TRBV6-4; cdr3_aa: ASSDPGQGNQPQH
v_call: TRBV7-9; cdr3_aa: ASSSLATGTGHEKLF
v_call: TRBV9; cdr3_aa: ASSVEAGQDEAF
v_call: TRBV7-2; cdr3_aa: ASSTQGARSTEAF
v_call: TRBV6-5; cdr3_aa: ALQGAHGEQF
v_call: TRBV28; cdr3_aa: ASSFAARGNTEAF
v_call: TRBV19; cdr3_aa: ASDGTGDGNTIY
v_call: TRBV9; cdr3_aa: ASSVRGESGNTIY
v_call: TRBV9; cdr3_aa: ASTKGEGTEHT
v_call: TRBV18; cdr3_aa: ASSPGGTNTEAF
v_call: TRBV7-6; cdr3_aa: ASSPSPGGYEAF
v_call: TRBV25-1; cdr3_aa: ASSTTGGKTQY
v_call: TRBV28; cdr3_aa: ASSFPGEGGHEQY